Here is one T cell receptor (beta chain) with its context. No antigen is known for it. Looked up from germline, CDR1 is MNHEY and CDR2 is SVGEGT. V shed 5 bases, J shed 1 base, and the junction held 11 bases outside the gene matches. The CDR3 covers 17 residues. The sample originates from a study of T cell responses to AZD1222 COVID-19 vaccine. Whole-study findings and limits: At baseline, just six AZD1222 recipients tested seropositive. The study sampled repertoires only after the peak T cell response.

Using immunoSEQ multiplex PCR, the repertoire was profiled, and TCRdb retains in-frame clones only, with some absent. This table has 100,000 to 150,000 clones, 90% appearing once. This chain joins TRBV6-2 or TRBV6-3 and TRBJ2-7; 10 bases map to TRBD2. The input for sequencing was peripheral blood, taken on day 0 of AZD1222 vaccination. The sequence came from an adult in good health. The CDR3 loop reads CASSPLPQAGGSYEQYF. CDR3 sequence (DNA): TGTGCCAGCAGTCCCCTCCCCCAAGCGGGAGGGTCCTACGAGCAGTACTTC.